The rows below give T cell receptor beta chains drawn from one sample of a study of shared clonotypes between healthy human individuals. The table came from immunoSEQ multiplex PCR; TCRdb's copy has only in-frame clones and leaves some out. The sample lists some 1,600,000 clones, roughly 98% seen once, with 0.45% in the top ten. Sequencing input: naive CD4+ T cells sorted from blood. These TCRs come from a man aged 30 to 39 in good health. The CDR3 runs from the conserved cysteine through the conserved F or W. The size field is filled for only some rows; it gives once, few, many or a size class.

TRBJ2-1 NA 13 TRBV14 CASSQGGQREQFF
TRBJ2-1 NA 11 TRBV30 CAWTGYNEQFF
TRBJ1-2 NA 16 TRBV15 CATSRARQAYNYGYTF
TRBJ2-1 NA 17 TRBV9 CASSFRSQGSSYNEQFF
TRBJ2-5 NA 13 TRBV9 CASSGDRQETQYF
TRBJ1-1 NA 13 TRBV5-4 CASSLQANTEAFF
TRBJ2-7 NA 14 TRBV10-2 CASSATSGRYEQYF
TRBJ2-1 NA 19 TRBV7-9 CASSFVPGASGRSYNEQFF
TRBJ1-1 once 10 TRBV20-1 CSAGRSEAFF
TRBJ2-3 NA 18 TRBV19 CASSSLRTELTSTDTQYF
TRBJ2-3 NA 15 TRBV2 CASRASGRAGDTQYF
TRBJ2-7 NA 14 TRBV18 CASSPLSKAGEQYF
TRBJ2-7 NA 11 TRBV20-1 CSAGGSIEQYF
TRBJ2-2 NA 15 TRBV5-4 CASSSKSPNTGELFF
TRBJ2-2 NA 14 TRBV11-3 CASSSRGGTGELFF
TRBJ2-3 once 17 TRBV18 CASSYGLAGDHPDTQYF
TRBJ2-3 NA 16 TRBV5-1 CASSLGLAARTDTQYF
TRBJ2-3 NA 16 TRBV10-1 CASSALLGQGLDTQYF
TRBJ2-2 NA 15 TRBV5-1 CASSLATGDDGELFF
TRBJ2-3 NA 13 TRBV7-9 CASSFGQVDTQYF
TRBJ2-7 NA 13 TRBV2 CASTRVIEGEQYF
TRBJ2-7 NA 12 TRBV29-1 CSVVYGNYEQYF
TRBJ1-2 NA 17 TRBV28 CASSLWEGIGNNYGYTF
TRBJ2-2 NA 13 TRBV5-4 CASSTASTGELFF
TRBJ2-7 NA 11 TRBV20-1 CSAGVRGEQYF
TRBJ1-2 NA 19 TRBV5-1 CASSNYLRDRILENYGYTF
TRBJ1-3 NA 14 TRBV2 CASSEGDSGNTIYF
TRBJ2-3 NA 15 TRBV28 CASSPIAVSTDTQYF
TRBJ2-2 once 15 TRBV6-5 CASRTLDRATGELFF
TRBJ2-1 once 12 TRBV5-1 CASEQSIGRPFF
TRBJ2-1 NA 16 TRBV7-3 CASSAPGAGAYNEQFF
TRBJ2-4 NA 13 TRBV7-9 CASSLRGGNIQYF
TRBJ2-7 NA 14 TRBV19 CASQTSGRAGEQYF
TRBJ2-1 NA 15 TRBV10-2 CASTERGNSYNEQFF
TRBJ2-7 NA 14 TRBV7-9 CASNTRSSSYEQYF
TRBJ1-4 NA 16 TRBV7-9 CASSLFPAGGGLWLFF
TRBJ2-7 NA 13 TRBV19 CASSISRGYEQYF
TRBJ2-5 NA 12 TRBV18 CASSPSPGGQYF
TRBJ2-1 NA 19 TRBV7-8 CASSFGWGPPGLAAYEQFF
TRBJ2-5 once 15 TRBV18 CASSPQVTAKETQYF
TRBJ2-7 NA 16 TRBV11-2 CASSFHATGASYEQYF
TRBJ2-3 NA 16 TRBV7-2 CASSSFDRRSTDTQYF
TRBJ2-7 NA 14 TRBV2 CASSELAGISEQYF
TRBJ1-5 NA 13 TRBV19 CASTRDGNQPQHF
TRBJ1-1 once 11 TRBV28 CASSLFDEAFF
TRBJ2-1 NA 16 TRBV7-8 CASSLADRLPYNEQFF
TRBJ2-7 NA 18 TRBV25-1 CASSEPFLLAGSPYEQYF
TRBJ1-6 NA 13 TRBV6-5 CASRNQVSSPLHF
TRBJ2-5 NA 14 TRBV28 CASSSLSRVETQYF
TRBJ2-2 NA 13 TRBV7-6 CASSPTVTGELFF
TRBJ1-3 NA 14 TRBV6-6 CASTNWQGGNTIYF
TRBJ1-5 NA 15 TRBV27 CASSPDRLSNQPQHF